The 3 T cell receptor beta chains given below trace back to one sample, sequenced in a study of shared clonotypes between healthy human individuals. TCRdb keeps only in-frame clones here, not all; method: immunoSEQ multiplex PCR. The table shows approximately 2.4 million clones, with around 95% occurring only once. Material for sequencing was naive CD4+ T cells sorted from blood. Subset denoted: CD45RA+ positively selected. These receptors all come from a young man in good health.

This chain connects TRBV28 to TRBJ1-5; possible D gene TRBD1, 5 bases. This CDR3 is built from 14 residues. Germline V gives CDR1 MDHEN, CDR2 SYDVKM. Trimming shortened V by 7 bases and J by 4 bases, and 14 bases separated the two germline ends. The CDR3 sequence: CASTSWGKNQPQHF. CDR3 bases: TGTGCCAGCACCTCTTGGGGGAAGAATCAGCCCCAGCATTTT.

V and J are TRBV11-2 and TRBJ1-1; no reliable D call. The V end was cut by 5 bases, the J end by 2 bases, with 6 bases between. This CDR3 comprises 12 residues. Germline V gives CDR1 SGHAT, CDR2 FQNNGV. CDR3 sequence reads: CASSTPNTEAFF. The CDR3 DNA follows: TGTGCCAGCAGCACCCCAAACACTGAAGCTTTCTTT.

The rearrangement links TRBV5-4 to TRBJ1-6, with D perhaps TRBD1 (6 bases). Deletions cut 4 bases from V and 6 bases from J, with 11 bases between. The CDR3 spans 14 residues. CDR1 is SGHNT, CDR2 YYREEE, per germline (reference sequence). This chain's CDR3 is CASSPEQGNSPLHF. The CDR3 DNA sequence: TGTGCCAGCAGCCCGGAACAGGGTAATTCACCCCTCCACTTT.